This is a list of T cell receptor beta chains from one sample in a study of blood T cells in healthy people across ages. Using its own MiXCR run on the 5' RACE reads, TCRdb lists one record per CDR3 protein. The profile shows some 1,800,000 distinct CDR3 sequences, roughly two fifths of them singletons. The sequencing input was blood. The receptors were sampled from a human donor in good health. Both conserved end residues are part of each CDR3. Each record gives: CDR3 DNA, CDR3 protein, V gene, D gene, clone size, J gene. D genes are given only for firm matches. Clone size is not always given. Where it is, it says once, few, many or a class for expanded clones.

cdr3_nt: TGCAGTGCTAGAGATATCCTAGCCGAGCAGTACTTC
cdr3_aa: CSARDILAEQYF
v_call: TRBV20-1
d_call: .
clone_size: .
j_call: TRBJ2-7

cdr3_nt: TGTGCCATCAGTGAGGGGGACTACGGGGATGAGCAGTTCTTC
cdr3_aa: CAISEGDYGDEQFF
v_call: TRBV10-3
d_call: TRBD2
clone_size: few
j_call: TRBJ2-1

cdr3_nt: TGTGCCAGCGGCTCGGACGGAGGAGGGAAAGCTTTCTTT
cdr3_aa: CASGSDGGGKAFF
v_call: TRBV7-8
d_call: .
clone_size: .
j_call: TRBJ1-1

cdr3_nt: TGTGCCTGGAGTGTCGAATGGAAGAACGGAGAGACCCAGTACTTC
cdr3_aa: CAWSVEWKNGETQYF
v_call: TRBV30
d_call: .
clone_size: .
j_call: TRBJ2-5

cdr3_nt: TGCAGCGTAGAGACTAGCGGGGGGGTAAATGCCGGGGAGCTGTTTTTT
cdr3_aa: CSVETSGGVNAGELFF
v_call: TRBV29-1
d_call: TRBD2
clone_size: .
j_call: TRBJ2-2

cdr3_nt: TGCGCCAGCAGCTTGGTCGGGACAGGGGGTAATGGGCAGTACTTC
cdr3_aa: CASSLVGTGGNGQYF
v_call: TRBV5-1
d_call: TRBD1
clone_size: .
j_call: TRBJ2-5

cdr3_nt: TGTGCCAGCAGCTTATCGGGGAGTTTCTCTGAAGCTTTCTTT
cdr3_aa: CASSLSGSFSEAFF
v_call: TRBV7-2
d_call: .
clone_size: .
j_call: TRBJ1-1

cdr3_nt: TGTGCCAGCAGCTTATACGGGGTCCACAATGAGCAGTTCTTC
cdr3_aa: CASSLYGVHNEQFF
v_call: TRBV7-3
d_call: .
clone_size: .
j_call: TRBJ2-1

cdr3_nt: TGTGCCAGCAGTCCGGGTCACCCGGACAATCAGCCCCAGCATTTT
cdr3_aa: CASSPGHPDNQPQHF
v_call: TRBV28
d_call: .
clone_size: .
j_call: TRBJ1-5

cdr3_nt: TGTGCCAGCAGTAAAACAGGGGCCGTGGCTTTCTTT
cdr3_aa: CASSKTGAVAFF
v_call: TRBV6-5
d_call: TRBD1
clone_size: few
j_call: TRBJ1-1

cdr3_nt: TGTGCCAGCAGTGACTCGGGAGCGGGGCACAATGAGCAGTTCTTC
cdr3_aa: CASSDSGAGHNEQFF
v_call: TRBV6-4
d_call: TRBD2
clone_size: few
j_call: TRBJ2-1

cdr3_nt: TGTGCCAGCAGTTTAGTGAGTGAAAAACTGTTTTTT
cdr3_aa: CASSLVSEKLFF
v_call: TRBV27
d_call: .
clone_size: .
j_call: TRBJ1-4

cdr3_nt: TGTGCCAGTACCCCGACAGGGTTGGACTATGGCTACACCTTC
cdr3_aa: CASTPTGLDYGYTF
v_call: TRBV19
d_call: TRBD1
clone_size: few
j_call: TRBJ1-2

cdr3_nt: TGTGCCAGCTCCCACGACTCGTACCTCGAGCAGTACTTC
cdr3_aa: CASSHDSYLEQYF
v_call: TRBV18
d_call: .
clone_size: .
j_call: TRBJ2-7

cdr3_nt: TGTGCCAGCAGCTTCGAAAATGAGCAGTTCTTC
cdr3_aa: CASSFENEQFF
v_call: TRBV3-1
d_call: .
clone_size: few
j_call: TRBJ2-1

cdr3_nt: TGTGCCAGCAGTGAAGGGGCAGAAGAAAATCAGCCCCAGCATTTT
cdr3_aa: CASSEGAEENQPQHF
v_call: TRBV6-1
d_call: .
clone_size: .
j_call: TRBJ1-5

cdr3_nt: TGTGCCAGCAGTTGGACAGGACATAGCAATCAGCCCCAGCATTTT
cdr3_aa: CASSWTGHSNQPQHF
v_call: TRBV27
d_call: TRBD1
clone_size: .
j_call: TRBJ1-5

cdr3_nt: TGTGCCAACTCCCAAGGACAGGGAAGGACAGATACGCAGTATTTT
cdr3_aa: CANSQGQGRTDTQYF
v_call: TRBV10-3
d_call: TRBD1
clone_size: .
j_call: TRBJ2-3

cdr3_nt: TGTGCCAGCTCACCACTTGCGGTTAGCGGCTTCCGGAGCACAGATACGCAGTATTTT
cdr3_aa: CASSPLAVSGFRSTDTQYF
v_call: TRBV18
d_call: .
clone_size: once
j_call: TRBJ2-3

cdr3_nt: TGTGCCAGCAGCCTCTTCCTCGCCACAGGGGGAAATGAGCAGTTCTTC
cdr3_aa: CASSLFLATGGNEQFF
v_call: TRBV14
d_call: TRBD1
clone_size: .
j_call: TRBJ2-1

cdr3_nt: TGTGCCAGCAGTTTTTATTCAGGGGGCAGTGATACGCAGTATTTT
cdr3_aa: CASSFYSGGSDTQYF
v_call: TRBV28
d_call: TRBD1
clone_size: .
j_call: TRBJ2-3

cdr3_nt: TGTGCCAGCAGTCTTCTTCAGGGGGCCGGCAATGAGCAGTTCTTC
cdr3_aa: CASSLLQGAGNEQFF
v_call: TRBV14
d_call: TRBD1
clone_size: few
j_call: TRBJ2-1

cdr3_nt: TGCAGCGTTGAAAGCAGGGGGGCGTACAATGAGCAGTTCTTC
cdr3_aa: CSVESRGAYNEQFF
v_call: TRBV29-1
d_call: .
clone_size: .
j_call: TRBJ2-1

cdr3_nt: TGTGCCAGCAGCTTGACAGCTGTGGGGTCTGAAGCTTTCTTT
cdr3_aa: CASSLTAVGSEAFF
v_call: TRBV5-5
d_call: .
clone_size: .
j_call: TRBJ1-1

cdr3_nt: TGCAGCGTTGACCGGACAGGGACTAACTATGGCTACACCTTC
cdr3_aa: CSVDRTGTNYGYTF
v_call: TRBV29-1
d_call: TRBD1
clone_size: many
j_call: TRBJ1-2

cdr3_nt: TGTGCCAGCGGGGGTGTAGGAGATACGCAGTATTTT
cdr3_aa: CASGGVGDTQYF
v_call: TRBV12-3/TRBV12-4
d_call: .
clone_size: .
j_call: TRBJ2-3

cdr3_nt: TGCAGTGCTAGAGGGTCAGACGGGTCCTACGAGCAGTACTTC
cdr3_aa: CSARGSDGSYEQYF
v_call: TRBV20-1
d_call: .
clone_size: few
j_call: TRBJ2-7

cdr3_nt: TGTGCCAGCAGTCTCAACAGGGGGCCCGGGGGATATGGCGAGCAGTACTTC
cdr3_aa: CASSLNRGPGGYGEQYF
v_call: TRBV12-3/TRBV12-4
d_call: TRBD1
clone_size: .
j_call: TRBJ2-7

cdr3_nt: TGCAGTGCTGCCCCCGCGGCAGGATTAGACAATTCACCCCTCCACTTT
cdr3_aa: CSAAPAAGLDNSPLHF
v_call: TRBV20-1
d_call: .
clone_size: .
j_call: TRBJ1-6

cdr3_nt: TGTGCCTGGAACTTACAGGGTCGCGGTCAGCCCCAGCATTTT
cdr3_aa: CAWNLQGRGQPQHF
v_call: TRBV30
d_call: .
clone_size: .
j_call: TRBJ1-5

cdr3_nt: TGTGCCAGCAGGCCAAGGGCCCTGGGACAGCTAATTTCGAACGAGCAGTACTTC
cdr3_aa: CASRPRALGQLISNEQYF
v_call: TRBV6-1
d_call: TRBD1
clone_size: .
j_call: TRBJ2-7

cdr3_nt: TGTGCCAGCAGCTTAGCGGACAGGATCGGCTACGAGCAGTACTTC
cdr3_aa: CASSLADRIGYEQYF
v_call: TRBV11-2
d_call: TRBD1
clone_size: .
j_call: TRBJ2-7

cdr3_nt: TGCAGTGCTAAACAGGGGGCTGGTGAAAAACTGTTTTTT
cdr3_aa: CSAKQGAGEKLFF
v_call: TRBV20-1
d_call: TRBD1
clone_size: few
j_call: TRBJ1-4

cdr3_nt: TGTGCCAGCAGTTCAACTTCATTTGAGCAGTTCTTC
cdr3_aa: CASSSTSFEQFF
v_call: TRBV12-3/TRBV12-4
d_call: .
clone_size: .
j_call: TRBJ2-1

cdr3_nt: TGCAGCGTTGAGGAGGCGGAAGGGACCGCATATGATGAGCAGTTCTTC
cdr3_aa: CSVEEAEGTAYDEQFF
v_call: TRBV29-1
d_call: .
clone_size: .
j_call: TRBJ2-1

cdr3_nt: TGCAGTGCTAGTCCGGAAGACGGGGGGAGCAAAGCTTTCTTT
cdr3_aa: CSASPEDGGSKAFF
v_call: TRBV20-1
d_call: .
clone_size: .
j_call: TRBJ1-1

cdr3_nt: TGTGCCTCAGGGTCAGGGGTGACTAGCACAGATACGCAGTATTTT
cdr3_aa: CASGSGVTSTDTQYF
v_call: TRBV7-3
d_call: .
clone_size: once
j_call: TRBJ2-3

cdr3_nt: TGTGCCAGCAGTCGTATAGGGGGTGCTAACTATGGCTACACCTTC
cdr3_aa: CASSRIGGANYGYTF
v_call: TRBV27
d_call: .
clone_size: .
j_call: TRBJ1-2

cdr3_nt: TGCGCCAGCAGCATCCACGGTTTCGGAGAGACCCAGTACTTC
cdr3_aa: CASSIHGFGETQYF
v_call: TRBV4-1
d_call: .
clone_size: few
j_call: TRBJ2-5

cdr3_nt: TGCGCCAGCAGCCAAGATGTCTCTTCGTTTGGGGCAAACTATGGCTACACCTTC
cdr3_aa: CASSQDVSSFGANYGYTF
v_call: TRBV4-3
d_call: .
clone_size: .
j_call: TRBJ1-2

cdr3_nt: TGTGCCAGCAGCCCTGGCCAGGGACAGGGTCGGAATGAGCAGTTCTTC
cdr3_aa: CASSPGQGQGRNEQFF
v_call: TRBV6-5
d_call: TRBD1
clone_size: many
j_call: TRBJ2-1

cdr3_nt: TGCAGCGTTGAACCAGGCTACAATGAGCAGTTCTTC
cdr3_aa: CSVEPGYNEQFF
v_call: TRBV29-1
d_call: .
clone_size: .
j_call: TRBJ2-1

cdr3_nt: TGTGCCAGCAGTGAATCTGCGGGGTCGAGCACAGATACGCAGTATTTT
cdr3_aa: CASSESAGSSTDTQYF
v_call: TRBV2
d_call: .
clone_size: .
j_call: TRBJ2-3

cdr3_nt: TGTGCCAGCAGCTTAGCCGGACAGTGGGACACTGAAGCTTTCTTT
cdr3_aa: CASSLAGQWDTEAFF
v_call: TRBV7-2
d_call: .
clone_size: .
j_call: TRBJ1-1

cdr3_nt: TGCAGTGCTACGACAGGGCTATTTCAGCCCCAGCATTTT
cdr3_aa: CSATTGLFQPQHF
v_call: TRBV20-1
d_call: TRBD1
clone_size: .
j_call: TRBJ1-5

cdr3_nt: TGTGCCAGCAGTTCCCCTGCAGAGAACACTGAAGCTTTCTTT
cdr3_aa: CASSSPAENTEAFF
v_call: TRBV12-3/TRBV12-4
d_call: .
clone_size: .
j_call: TRBJ1-1

cdr3_nt: TGCAGTGCTGAAACGACAGGGGGCAGGGACGATGAGCAGTTCTTC
cdr3_aa: CSAETTGGRDDEQFF
v_call: TRBV20-1
d_call: TRBD1
clone_size: .
j_call: TRBJ2-1

cdr3_nt: TGTGCCAGCAGCCCTCGACAGGGGATGAACACTGAAGCTTTCTTT
cdr3_aa: CASSPRQGMNTEAFF
v_call: TRBV7-2
d_call: TRBD1
clone_size: many
j_call: TRBJ1-1

cdr3_nt: TGTGCCAGCAGCCCCACCTGGGGGCCCCACTATGAGCAGTTCTTC
cdr3_aa: CASSPTWGPHYEQFF
v_call: TRBV7-9
d_call: .
clone_size: .
j_call: TRBJ2-1

cdr3_nt: TGTGCCATCAGTGAATGGGCAGGGGTCTACGAGCAGTACTTC
cdr3_aa: CAISEWAGVYEQYF
v_call: TRBV10-3
d_call: .
clone_size: few
j_call: TRBJ2-7

cdr3_nt: TGTGCCAGCAGTTTAGAATTTGAGAGGGACTCTAAAGAGACCCAGTACTTC
cdr3_aa: CASSLEFERDSKETQYF
v_call: TRBV12-3/TRBV12-4
d_call: .
clone_size: .
j_call: TRBJ2-5

cdr3_nt: TGTGCCAGCAGCCCCCCGAGACACCAGGGTTTTCGGGAGACCCAGTACTTC
cdr3_aa: CASSPPRHQGFRETQYF
v_call: TRBV3-1
d_call: .
clone_size: few
j_call: TRBJ2-5

cdr3_nt: TGTGTCATCCAAGGCTACACTGAAGCTTTCTTT
cdr3_aa: CVIQGYTEAFF
v_call: TRBV6-6
d_call: .
clone_size: .
j_call: TRBJ1-1

cdr3_nt: TGTGCCAGCAGCTTTGGCCCGGGACGAAACTACTCTGGGGCCAACGTCCGGACTTTC
cdr3_aa: CASSFGPGRNYSGANVRTF
v_call: TRBV7-2
d_call: .
clone_size: .
j_call: TRBJ2-6